This T cell receptor (beta chain) was sequenced in a study of T-cell reconstitution after alpha-beta-depleted transplantation in children. Deletions cut 4 bases from V and 1 base from J, with 10 bases between. Germline lookup yields CDR1 SGHTA and CDR2 FQGNSA. The CDR3 is made up of 14 amino acids. This clonotype was detected ten times or more. During its preparation, the TCRbeta library received unique molecular identifiers. TCRdb re-called the PCR reads with MiXCR, one entry per CDR3 protein. The table shows 640,000 or so distinct CDR3 sequences, with roughly 15% occurring only once. V and J are TRBV7-2 and TRBJ1-1, with D possibly TRBD1 on 6 matching bases. The receptor was isolated from a human donor who donated a stem cell graft to a child with acute myeloid leukemia. The specimen was PBMCs from the stem cell graft donor, collected from the stem cell graft. CDR3 residues: CASSSYRENTEAFF. The CDR3 nucleotides are TGTGCCAGCAGCTCCTACAGGGAGAACACTGAAGCTTTCTTT.